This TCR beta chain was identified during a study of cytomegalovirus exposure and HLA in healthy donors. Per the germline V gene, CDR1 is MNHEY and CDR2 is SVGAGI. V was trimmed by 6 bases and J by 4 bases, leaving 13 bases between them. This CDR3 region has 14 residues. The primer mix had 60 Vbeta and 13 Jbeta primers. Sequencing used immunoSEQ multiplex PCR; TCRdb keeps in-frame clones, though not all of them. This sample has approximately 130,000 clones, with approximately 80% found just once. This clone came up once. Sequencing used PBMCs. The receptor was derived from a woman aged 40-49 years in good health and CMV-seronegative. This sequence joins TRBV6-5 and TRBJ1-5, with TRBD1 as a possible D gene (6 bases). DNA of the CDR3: TGTGCCAGCAGCCGCCAACAGGGAAATCAGCCCCAGCATTTT. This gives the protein CASSRQQGNQPQHF.